These 11 T cell receptor beta chains share one sample of origin, sequenced in a study of early T cells in non-severe SARS-CoV-2 infection. TCRdb recomputed calls from the 5' RACE reads with MiXCR, one row per CDR3 protein. The table has tens of thousands of distinct CDR3 sequences, 5% to 6.5% seen once. The sample comprised whole blood. The source is an adult who was a healthcare worker with PCR-confirmed SARS-CoV-2 infection or an uninfected control (not recorded which).

The table lists this clonotype with many counts. The chain couples TRBV5-1 to TRBJ2-5; D is unresolved. Trimming removed 0 bases from V and 1 base from J, with 7 bases in between. Germline CDR1 and CDR2: SGHRS and YFSETQ. The CDR3 covers 14 residues. The CDR3 coding sequence is TGCGCCAGCAGCTTGGTGGGCAGCCAAGAGACCCAGTACTTC. Translating gives CASSLVGSQETQYF.

This clonotype showed up many times. V is TRBV7-2 and J is TRBJ1-6, with 7 bases aligning to TRBD1. This CDR3 has 17 residues. The ends lost 3 bases at V and 8 bases at J; junction bases unmatched: 13. Germline V gene data show CDR1 as SGHTA and CDR2 as FQGNSA. The CDR3 loop reads CASSLGRGGAWDSPLHF. CDR3 in DNA: TGTGCCAGCAGCTTGGGCCGAGGGGGCGCGTGGGATTCACCCCTCCACTTT.

This clonotype has a count of ten or more. This sequence joins TRBV12-3 or TRBV12-4 and TRBJ1-6; a weak D match, TRBD1 (6 bases). V gave up 6 bases and J gave up 10 bases, with 19 bases separating them. The CDR3 has 15 residues. CDR3 in DNA: TGTGCCAGCAGCCCTCGGGACATGGTCGTATCACCCCTCCACTTT. Its translation: CASSPRDMVVSPLHF.

This clonotype was counted ten times or more. The chain employs TRBV18 and TRBJ1-5; D is possibly TRBD1 (5 bases). The CDR3 loop spans 13 amino acids. V lost 3 bases and J lost 5, with 8 bases in between. CDR1 and CDR2 from the germline V gene are KGHSH and LQKENI. The chain's CDR3 is CASSPGTDQPQHF. The DNA of the CDR3 is TGTGCCAGCTCACCGGGGACGGATCAGCCCCAGCATTTT.

This clonotype was observed at least ten times. The chain combines TRBV2 with TRBJ2-7; 11 bases agree with TRBD2. The germline V gene has CDR1 SNHLY and CDR2 FYNNEI. The CDR3 sequence is 13 residues long. V lost 6 bases and J lost 8; bases outside the gene matches: 6. CDR3 coding DNA: TGTGCCAGCAGGGAACTAGCGGGAGTGAAGCAGTACTTC. This sequence encodes CASRELAGVKQYF. The variable domain in full, completed from reference TRBV2 and TRBJ2-7, reads EPEVTQTPSHQVTQMGQEVILRCVPISNHLYFYWYRQILGQKVEFLVSFYNNEISEKSEIFDDQFSVERPDGSNFTLKIRSTKLEDSAMYFCASRELAGVKQYFGPGTRLTVT.

There are many counts of this clonotype. This sequence joins TRBV2 and TRBJ1-6; possible D gene TRBD1, 5 bases. The CDR3 is made up of 14 amino acids. From germline, CDR1 is SNHLY and CDR2 FYNNEI. Between the trimmed V and J ends, which lost 1 base and 8 bases, there was a span of 9 bases. CDR3 amino acids: CASSEGKGYSPLHF. For the CDR3, the DNA is TGTGCCAGCAGTGAAGGGAAGGGGTATTCACCCCTCCACTTT. Full variable domain (remainder filled in from reference TRBV2 and TRBJ1-6): EPEVTQTPSHQVTQMGQEVILRCVPISNHLYFYWYRQILGQKVEFLVSFYNNEISEKSEIFDDQFSVERPDGSNFTLKIRSTKLEDSAMYFCASSEGKGYSPLHFGNGTRLTVT.

Many counts were recorded for this clonotype. This chain uses TRBV29-1 with TRBJ2-7, with 7 nucleotides matching TRBD1. The CDR3 extends over 12 amino acids. The germline V gene has CDR1 SQVTM and CDR2 ANQGSEA. J lost 4 bases, V lost 7 bases, and 7 bases had no gene match. The CDR3 nucleotides read TGCAGCGCTCAACAGGGGCCGTACGAGCAGTACTTC. This codes for CSAQQGPYEQYF.

V usage is TRBV6-2 or TRBV6-3 and J usage is TRBJ1-1, with unresolved D. Germline assignment: CDR1 MNHEY and CDR2 SVGEGT. Trimming cost V 2 bases and J 5 bases, with 18 bases left between them. The CDR3 extends over 16 amino acids. CDR3 DNA sequence: TGTGCCAGCAGTTACGGAGGCGGGAATTGGAAAACTGAAGCTTTCTTT. This codes for CASSYGGGNWKTEAFF.

The rearrangement joins TRBV19 to TRBJ2-5; 9 bases match TRBD2. V was clipped by 2 bases and J by 5 bases; unmatched bases: 18. Germline CDR1 and CDR2: LNHDA and SQIVND (reference sequence). The CDR3 has 19 residues. CDR3 coding DNA: TGTGCCAGTAGTATATCGGGGTTAGCGGGAGAGGTAGGAGGGGAGACCCAGTACTTC. Translated, it gives CASSISGLAGEVGGETQYF.

This clonotype occurred many times. The rearrangement uses TRBV4-2 and TRBJ2-7, with a weak D call TRBD2 (6 bases). Deletions cut 0 bases from V and 9 bases from J, with 18 bases between. The CDR3 totals 15 residues. Germline V gene data show CDR1 as LGHNA and CDR2 as YNFKEQ. The chain's CDR3 is CASSQDTLAGIGQYF. CDR3 coding DNA: TGTGCCAGCAGCCAAGATACACTAGCCGGTATCGGGCAGTACTTC.

There are many counts of this clonotype. The rearrangement joins TRBV20-1 to TRBJ2-3, with 8 bases aligning to TRBD1. The CDR3 totals 16 residues. Germline CDR1 is DFQATT and CDR2 is SNEGSKA (reference sequence). The junction had 6 bases not matched to a gene; V was cut back by 0 bases and J by 1 base. The CDR3 coding sequence is TGCAGTGCTAGAGAGGCCGAGGACAGGGGCACAGATACGCAGTATTTT. The encoded protein is CSAREAEDRGTDTQYF.